This T cell receptor (beta chain) came from a study of cytomegalovirus exposure and HLA in healthy donors. V was shortened by 11 bases and J by 6 bases, with 19 bases between the two germline ends. The germline CDR1 and CDR2 sequences are ENHRY and SYGVKD. The CDR3 has 13 residues. PCR amplification relied on 60 Vbeta primers (plus 13 Jbeta primers). TCRdb keeps only in-frame clones here, not all; method: immunoSEQ multiplex PCR. The repertoire holds around 65,000 clones, with 68% as singletons. V is TRBV10-3 and J is TRBJ1-2, with D perhaps matching TRBD1 (6 bases). The specimen sequenced was PBMCs. The source is a man between 35 and 55 years old in good health and CMV-seropositive. The CDR3 protein is CASTLRGDNGYTF. DNA for the CDR3: TGTGCCTCCACCCTCCGGGGGGACAATGGCTACACCTTC.